The 9 T cell receptor beta chains reported below all come from one sample, sequenced in a study of metastatic and nonmetastatic thyroid tumors. With MiXCR, TCRdb reprocessed the PCR reads. The data show 5,500 or so clones, approximately 26% seen once. Patients had received no treatment of any kind before thyroid surgery. Sequencing was performed on adjacent normal tissue. These receptor sequences come from a female donor with papillary thyroid cancer or a benign thyroid nodule (not recorded which). Some clones in this sample may be carry-over from other donors' samples.

This clone showed up just a few times. The rearrangement uses TRBV4-2 and TRBJ1-2; the D is unclear. This CDR3 comprises 13 residues. Germline V gene sequence: CDR1 LGHNA, CDR2 YNFKEQ. V lost 0 bases, J lost 5 bases, and 7 bases lay in between. CDR3 in amino acids: CASSQEEAYGYTF. As DNA, the CDR3 is TGTGCCAGCAGCCAAGAAGAGGCTTATGGCTACACCTTC.

A note on this clone: One end of the junction is discordant with germline, which a read error may explain. V is TRBV7-6 and J is TRBJ2-7; D gene unclear. The CDR3 totals 12 residues. Germline CDR1 is SGHVS and CDR2 is FNYEAQ. The DNA for the CDR3 is TGTGCCAGCAGCTTAGGGTCCTCCGAGCAGTACTTC. It is translated as CASSLGSSEQYF.

With respect to this clone: It may be a read error: a sequence one base away is much more abundant. The rearrangement links TRBV7-3 to TRBJ2-1, with D possibly matching TRBD2 (5 bases). Germline CDR1 is SGHTA and CDR2 is FQGTGA. This CDR3 contains 16 residues. DNA of the CDR3: TGTGCCAGCAGCTTGACCCCGGGGTCCATCTACAATGATCAGTTCTTC. Translating gives CASSLTPGSIYNDQFF.

This clone has more than one count but fewer than ten. The chain joins TRBV28 to TRBJ1-5; D is undetermined. Looked up from germline, CDR1 is MDHEN and CDR2 is SYDVKM. The CDR3 runs to 15 residues. With 5 bases removed from V and 7 bases from J, the gap between germline ends came to 18 bases. CDR3 sequence: CASSVTGSYGQPQHF. CDR3 sequence (DNA): TGTGCCAGCAGTGTAACCGGGAGTTACGGGCAGCCCCAGCATTTT. Variable domain in full (rest from reference TRBV28 and TRBJ1-5): DVKVTQSSRYLVKRTGEKVFLECVQDMDHENMFWYRQDPGLGLRLIYFSYDVKMKEKGDIPEGYSVSREKKERFSLILESASTNQTSMYLCASSVTGSYGQPQHFGDGTRLSIL.

In its sample, this clone was seen many times. V gene TRBV27 combines with J gene TRBJ2-3; D is perhaps TRBD2 (5 bases). V dropped 5 bases and J dropped 0 bases, with 12 bases sitting between them. Per germline, CDR1 MNHEY and CDR2 SMNVEV (reference sequence). This CDR3 is built from 15 residues. CDR3 coding DNA: TGTGCCAGCAGTGGAGGCGGATCTAGCACAGATACGCAGTATTTT. This translates into CASSGGGSSTDTQYF.

Note on this clone: Since a much larger clone is just one base distant, this may be a read error. V and J are TRBV7-2 and TRBJ1-2; TRBD1 agrees at 9 bases. Per germline, CDR1 SGHTA and CDR2 FQGNSA. V lost 1 base and J lost 4; bases outside the gene matches: 4. The CDR3 loop spans 15 amino acids. The CDR3 here is CASSLVGGQGYGYTF. The CDR3 nucleotides are TGTGCCAGCAGCTTAGTGGGGGGACAGGGCTATGGCTACACCTTC.

V and J are TRBV2 and TRBJ2-2; TRBD2 might be the D (6 bases). V lost 5 bases to trimming and J lost 11 bases, with 15 bases between them. The CDR3 totals 13 residues. CDR1 and CDR2 from the germline V gene are SNHLY and FYNNEI. The CDR3 loop is CASSRDSLGELFF. The DNA of the CDR3 is TGTGCCAGCAGTCGGGACTCCTTGGGTGAGCTGTTTTTT.

The table lists this clone with many counts. This chain links TRBV4-3 with TRBJ2-1; D may be TRBD1 or TRBD2 (5 bases each). The CDR3 totals 17 residues. V was pared by 1 base and J by 6 bases, with 19 bases between. In germline, CDR1 is LGHNA, CDR2 YSLEER. The CDR3 loop is CASSQADGASGLNEQFF. In DNA, the CDR3 is TGCGCCAGCAGCCAAGCGGATGGGGCCAGCGGACTCAATGAGCAGTTCTTC.

Remarks on this clone: This may be a read error, as it is one base from a much larger clone. The identical CDR3 is also encoded by other nucleotide sequences in the sample. This chain joins TRBV30 and TRBJ1-6; D gene unclear. The CDR3 has 13 residues. The germline CDR1 and CDR2 sequences are GTSNPN and SVGIG (reference sequence). V lost 0 bases, J lost 7 bases, and 7 bases lay in between. This CDR3 reads CAWSVRSNSPLHF. The CDR3 coding sequence is TGTGCCTGGAGTGTCAGGTCCAATTCACCCCTCCACTTT.